The T cell receptor beta chain described here comes from a study of cytomegalovirus exposure and HLA in healthy donors (dated by TCRdb to the late 2010s). General notes on the study: According to an earlier analysis of a few hundred of the donors, 150 million to 200 million T cells yielded 100 million or so unique TCR beta sequences and about 280 Gb of sequence data. A later genetic analysis used genome-wide SNP genotypes for about 60% of the roughly 670 donors, treating that subset as a discovery cohort. All discovery cohort repertoires had been generated using a single sequencing platform. Donor age, sex, ethnicity and CMV serostatus were compiled alongside the repertoire data. High-throughput TCR immunosequencing, statistical association of individual TCRs with disease status, and machine learning were combined to predict cytomegalovirus infection status. On average, about 240,000 unique TCR beta nucleotide sequences were sequenced per donor among 398 genotyped donors of the cohort, with about 19% of those sequences being non-productive. The number of typed donors differed by locus: 629-630 for A, B, C, DRB1 and DQB1; 500 to 550 for DQA1; some 590 for DPA1; and around 490 for DPB1. About five DR-DQ haplotypes were handled as single units for association and clustering because linkage in the cohort was strong. To study patterns of TCR occurrence, a later analysis re-analyzed previously published TCR beta repertoires from 666 donors and added high-resolution HLA genotyping. Using immunosequencing, the study profiled T cell repertoires from about 620 subjects and related those repertoires to cytomegalovirus serostatus. The later analysis used no new phenotypic data to find candidate immune exposures, relying instead on TCR beta sequences and their occurrence across donors. An earlier analysis of 500 to 750 of the donors applied high-throughput TCR beta sequencing to assess whether each TCR beta V gene segment acted as functional or pseudogenic. The study was designed to test whether signatures of past pathogen exposure could be identified by cataloging public T cell receptors. Of the 398 genotyped donors, 75% to 85% were placed in the genetic ancestry cluster associated with self-reported Caucasian donors. An early release covering approximately 600 HLA-typed donors comprised roughly 300 gigabases of sequencing data and 65 million to 100 million unique TCR sequences. HLA typing included class I and class II loci at four-digit resolution. A separate validation cohort of 100 to 150 different subjects was used in addition to the roughly 700-subject first cohort. The full study reports these points: The study gave a list of some 150 TCR beta chains associated with cytomegalovirus. In this cohort, only TCR beta chains were sequenced, and detectable features were limited by the absence of alpha or paired-chain data. A further reported finding was that TCR beta sequences accurately predicted the HLA-A and HLA-B alleles for most subjects in the first cohort. Some IMGT-functional V segments, including TRBV6-2 and TRBV6-3, could not be told apart with the 87-base-pair reads, so those segments were excluded. A few of the identified cytomegalovirus-associated TCR beta chains were confirmed in vitro to be specific for cytomegalovirus antigens. The classifier was reported to diagnose cytomegalovirus status with high specificity and sensitivity in both the original and validation cohorts. HLA typing was unavailable for some donors at each locus, so association tests used only the typed subset. When HLA alleles, especially DR and DQ, strongly co-occurred, TCR associations were difficult to assign to individual alleles. It was suggested by the authors that the approach could potentially be generalized to other disease states and immunological phenotypes. The sequencing pipeline was judged likely to have produced a cluster of highly shared sequence variants as a technical artifact. In a later analysis, 16,951 TCR beta sequences were associated with specific HLA alleles at a false discovery rate of 0.05. Compared with the roughly 600-donor mean, donors in an Asian-associated ancestry cluster had fewer N-insertions in productive TCRs, according to a later genetic analysis. Correlated functional status among segregating V segments might be attributable to linkage disequilibrium, but an unknown experimental factor could not be ruled out. An association between a missense DCLRE1C variant and V-gene and J-gene trimming of TCR beta chains was found in a later genetic analysis and replicated in an independent cohort. In a later analysis, most CMV-associated TCR beta chains were found to appear HLA-restricted, with HLA associations seemingly driven largely by CMV exposure. In an earlier analysis of roughly 560 of the donors, most TCR beta V segments were observed in productive rearrangements about 90% or about 30% of the time, broadly matching IMGT annotations. Compared with equally common non-associated chains, HLA-associated TCR beta chains in a later analysis were more clonally expanded and had lower generation probabilities. A later analysis found that TCR association rates varied across HLA loci, with DRB1 alleles showing the most associated TCRs and HLA-C alleles the fewest. The earlier analysis of approximately 590 of the donors excluded 15 to 20 rarely observed V segments, including chromosome 9 orphons, because counts were too low. Immune exposure information for the cohort was limited to CMV serostatus. Most TCR sequences were seen in very few donors, while some public TCRs were found in many individuals. In a later analysis, several top co-occurrence clusters were reported to appear linked to parvovirus B19, influenza, CMV and Epstein-Barr virus. Sequencing depth was assumed to be roughly uniform across donors in the presence/absence analyses, though that assumption may not hold.

The CDR1 and CDR2 encoded by the germline V gene are MGHRA and YSYEKL. V trim: 0 bases; J trim: 8 bases; unmatched bases: 10. The CDR3 measures 17 amino acids from cysteine to phenylalanine. Only the CDR3 DNA is retained, 51 bases long and in frame from the first base. In total, fewer than 750 healthy bone marrow donors made up the cohort. At the time of sampling, all cohort members were nominally healthy, though unrecorded immune exposures were likely present. The donor was CMV seropositive and belonged to the group of over 250 seropositive cohort members. Each donor provided a peripheral blood sample, and peripheral blood mononuclear cells were used for TCR beta sequencing. The Qiagen DNeasy Blood Extraction Kit was used to extract genomic DNA from the blood cell samples. A word on this clone: The specificity of this receptor is unknown. It has no much larger one-base neighbor in the sample; base qualities were not kept.

The library relied on the immunoSEQ multiplex PCR assay. For the multiplex PCR, a mixture combining 60 forward primers for TCR Vbeta segments and 13 reverse primers for TCR Jbeta segments was used. Amplification of the CDR3 region of rearranged TCR beta genes was performed with a multiplex PCR assay on genomic DNA. The amplified TCR beta libraries were sequenced on the Illumina HiSeq System as 87-base-pair reads. Per the authors' processing: A later analysis counted 65 million to 90 million unique TCR beta chains across the 550 to 800 repertoires, and some 12 million of these chains were shared by at least two donors. A nearest-neighbor algorithm error-corrected the raw reads and collapsed the reads into unique sequences, merging closely related sequences to remove PCR and sequencing errors. CDR3 sequences were aligned to IMGT reference sequences to assign V, D and J gene segments. Each retained sequence needed at least a six-nucleotide match to both a V gene segment and a J gene segment. Rearrangements were classified as productive when the CDR3 lacked stop codons and remained in frame with V and J, and all other rearrangements were classified as non-productive. Following IMGT convention, CDR3 was defined as the stretch from the second conserved V-encoded cysteine to the conserved J-encoded phenylalanine. The earlier analysis of a few hundred of the donors excluded sequences that lacked an unambiguous match to a single V gene segment. In an earlier analysis of some 590 of the donors, a V segment was called functional when productive rearrangements were above 56.7%, and segregating when the standard deviation between donors exceeded 5%. A statistical classification framework was developed to diagnose cytomegalovirus status using the catalog of TCR beta chain sequences. In a later analysis, TCR nucleotide sequences were compared against IMGT/GENE-DB human TR gene sequences so that V and J genes could be assigned. The TCRdist pipeline was used in a later analysis to assign CDR3 sequences and most-parsimonious VDJ recombination scenarios. In a later analysis, each TCR beta chain was defined by its CDR3 amino acid sequence together with its V-gene family, and reads lacking a unique V-gene family were excluded. As a way to deal with suspected cross-contamination and a sequencing artifact, a later analysis dropped hundreds of nucleotide sequences that were highly shared and had low generation probability. In a later analysis, a clonal expansion index was calculated for each public chain from normalized within-repertoire ranks of inferred template counts. Generation probabilities in a later analysis came from a VDJ recombination model fitted to out-of-frame rearrangements, and those results were checked against IGoR. Hypergeometric tests were used in a later analysis to score TCR-TCR, TCR-HLA and TCR-CMV co-occurrence, with a repertoire-size bias correction applied to the TCR pairs. In a later analysis, false discovery rates were estimated by permuting HLA or CMV assignments 20 times. In a later analysis, co-occurring TCRs were grouped using DBSCAN, and TCRdist sequence similarity was added for clustering within HLA-allele-positive subsets. Repertoires with fewer than 30,000 or more than 120,000 public chains were left out of co-occurrence clustering, as were about 5 repertoires with anomalous nucleotide sharing. Imported from immuneACCESS, the table was reduced by TCRdb to in-frame sequences with V and J called. These copies leave out some clones; in studies compared against another copy, an unresolved V gene accounts for under half, and the cause of the remainder is not known. The D gene and trimming were derived from the DNA, and the V and J assignments and clone size from that table. This sample has about 130,000 clones in its table, and roughly a tenth of those were observed once. 4.6% of the sample belongs to the ten largest clones.

This chain is built from TRBV4-1 and TRBJ2-5, and 12 junction bases match TRBD2. Input material: PBMCs. The TCR sequence derives from a woman younger than 35 in good health and CMV-seropositive. For the CDR3, the sequence is CASSQDLAGGILGTQYF. The nucleotides are TGCGCCAGCAGCCAAGACCTAGCGGGAGGGATTCTTGGCACCCAGTACTTC.